This T cell receptor (beta chain) is from a study of T cell responses to AZD1222 COVID-19 vaccine. General study findings and limits: Clonal diversity was possibly underestimated, and white British individuals and females predominated among donors. Researchers report vaccine-associated CD4 TCRs spanning spike, with dominance at 160-218 and 743-854.

Sequencing used immunoSEQ multiplex PCR; TCRdb keeps in-frame clones, though not all of them. Among about 100,000 clones, approximately 88% were seen once, and the ten largest hold about 15%. Germline V gene data show CDR1 as SGHVS and CDR2 as FQNEAQ. J lost 5 bases, V lost 7 bases, and 8 bases had no gene match. The CDR3 length is 14 residues. Notes on this clone: The antigen is undetermined.

The sequence was obtained from an adult in good health. The input for sequencing was peripheral blood, taken on day 0 of AZD1222 vaccination. The chain carries TRBV7-8 and TRBJ1-1, with 9 bases that match TRBD1. The CDR3: CASTADRGQTEAFF. Here the CDR3 DNA reads TGTGCCAGCACCGCGGACAGGGGCCAGACTGAAGCTTTCTTT.